Each of the 26 T cell receptor beta chains below was sequenced from the same sample in a study of shared clonotypes between healthy human individuals. Naive CD8 populations comprised CD45RO-negative cells positively selected for CCR7, excluding terminally differentiated effector memory CD45RA+ cells. Some clones are missing from TCRdb's copy, which holds only in-frame ones; the method was immunoSEQ multiplex PCR. The sample includes under 2,000,000 clones, approximately 95% of them seen just once. Material: naive CD8+ T cells sorted from blood. The source is a man aged 18-30 years in good health.

The V gene is TRBV2, the J gene TRBJ1-6; TRBD1 might be the D (5 bases). The CDR3 loop spans 17 amino acids. Trimming shortened V by 2 bases and J by 7 bases, and 18 bases separated the two germline ends. Germline CDR1 SNHLY, CDR2 FYNNEI. The CDR3 nucleotides are TGTGCCAGCAGTGAATTCGGGCAGGGTGATATCAATTCACCCCTCCACTTT. Translating gives CASSEFGQGDINSPLHF.

The CDR3 protein is CASSESGGGYNEQFF. In DNA, the CDR3 is TGTGCCAGCAGCGAGAGCGGGGGGGGTTACAATGAGCAGTTCTTC. The chain combines TRBV11-3 with TRBJ2-1; 10 nucleotides line up with TRBD2. The V gene end was trimmed by 5 bases and the J gene end by 4 bases; junction bases not matched to a gene: 5. The CDR3 is 15 amino acids. In germline, CDR1 is SGHNT, CDR2 YENEEA. Full variable domain (rest looked up from reference TRBV11-3 and TRBJ2-1): EAGVVQSPRYKIIEKKQPVAFWCNPISGHNTLYWYLQNLGQGPELLIRYENEEAVDDSQLPKDRFSAERLKGVDSTLKIQPAELGDSAVYLCASSESGGGYNEQFFGPGTRLTVL.

The rearrangement uses TRBV6-1 and TRBJ2-7; 7 bases line up with TRBD1. The CDR3 sequence is 12 residues long. The germline gives CDR1 MNHNS, CDR2 SASEGT. With 6 bases clipped from V and 7 bases from J, the junction kept 6 bases outside the gene matches. The chain's CDR3 is CASRQTGWEQYF. The CDR3, as DNA: TGTGCCAGCAGGCAGACAGGGTGGGAGCAGTACTTC.

The J gene is TRBJ1-2, the V gene TRBV21-1; TRBD1 is taken as the D call from the table, unchecked against the DNA. TRBV21-1 has pseudogene status. The CDR3 has 14 residues. The CDR3 protein is CASTPTGNCYGYTF. The CDR3 DNA reads as TGTGCCAGCACCCCGACAGGCAACTGCTATGGCTACACCTTC.

V usage is TRBV6-1 and J usage is TRBJ2-1; the D is unclear. Germline CDR1 MNHNS, CDR2 SASEGT. With 4 bases removed from V and 0 bases from J, the gap between germline ends came to 10 bases. CDR3 size: 15 residues. The CDR3 protein is CASSVDAGSYNEQFF. In nucleotides, the CDR3 is TGTGCCAGCAGTGTAGACGCCGGCTCCTACAATGAGCAGTTCTTC.

The V and J genes are TRBV27 and TRBJ2-1; 16 bases map to TRBD2. Looked up from germline, CDR1 is MNHEY and CDR2 is SMNVEV (reference sequence). V trimming: 2 bases; J trimming: 3 bases; junction bases outside the gene matches: 4. This CDR3 comprises 18 residues. CDR3 nucleotide sequence: TGTGCCAGCAGTTTAGGGACTAGCGGGGGGGCGGTCTACAATGAGCAGTTCTTC. Amino acids: CASSLGTSGGAVYNEQFF.

The rearrangement joins TRBV4-3 to TRBJ2-7; TRBD2 aligns across 7 bases. CDR3 size: 16 residues. The junction had 9 bases not matched to a gene; V was cut back by 2 bases and J by 2 bases. Germline CDR1 reads LGHNA; CDR2 reads YSLEER. CDR3 amino acids: CASSQKSGVGAYEQYF. In DNA, the CDR3 is TGCGCCAGCAGCCAAAAGAGCGGGGTCGGCGCCTACGAGCAGTACTTC.

The chain uses TRBV19 and TRBJ2-3; D is unclear. The CDR3 extends over 14 amino acids. Germline V CDR1 and CDR2: LNHDA, SQIVND (reference sequence). The germline V and J ends were trimmed by 5 bases and 4 bases, with 13 bases remaining between them. The CDR3 nucleotides are TGTGCCAGTAGTTTGTTCCTTCCCGCAGATACGCAGTATTTT. Translating it yields CASSLFLPADTQYF. Using reference TRBV19 and TRBJ2-3 for the parts outside the CDR3, the full variable domain is DGGITQSPKYLFRKEGQNVTLSCEQNLNHDAMYWYRQDPGQGLRLIYYSQIVNDFQKGDIAEGYSVSREKKESFPLTVTSAQKNPTAFYLCASSLFLPADTQYFGPGTRLTVL.

The rearrangement joins TRBV19 to TRBJ2-2; 8 bases agree with TRBD2. The V gene end was trimmed by 3 bases and the J gene end by 7 bases; junction bases not matched to a gene: 7. Germline CDR1 is LNHDA and CDR2 is SQIVND (reference sequence). The CDR3 loop spans 15 amino acids. The CDR3 region is CASSMAAGDFGELFF. The CDR3 DNA is TGTGCCAGTAGTATGGCAGCGGGGGACTTCGGGGAGCTGTTTTTT.

The rearrangement joins TRBV10-2 to TRBJ2-1; 9 positions match TRBD2. This CDR3 spans 15 amino acids. Germline V gene lookup returns CDR1 WSHSY and CDR2 SAAADI. The V and J ends lost 4 bases and 2 bases, in that order; junction bases with no gene match: 3. The CDR3 DNA sequence: TGCGCCAGCAGTGTCGGCGGGGGGGCCTACAATGAGCAGTTCTTC. This codes for CASSVGGGAYNEQFF.

V gene TRBV7-6 combines with J gene TRBJ2-1; D call uncertain. This CDR3 region has 17 residues. Germline V gives CDR1 SGHVS, CDR2 FNYEAQ. Trimming pared 4 bases from V and 6 bases from J, leaving 22 bases between. CDR3 coding DNA: TGTGCCAGCAGCTGGGGTATAGAGACCCCCACGGCCAATGAGCAGTTCTTC. It specifies CASSWGIETPTANEQFF.

In the case of this clone: This specimen includes other DNA sequences encoding the same CDR3. This chain connects TRBV7-2 to TRBJ2-7; D call uncertain. Trimming stripped 3 bases from V and 2 bases from J, with 11 bases between. The CDR3 runs to 14 residues. Germline CDR1 reads SGHTA; CDR2 reads FQGNSA. Here the CDR3 reads CASSFTGVTYEQYF. The CDR3 DNA sequence: TGTGCCAGCAGCTTTACGGGTGTTACCTACGAGCAGTACTTC.

This clone has more than one count but fewer than ten. V usage is TRBV5-1 and J usage is TRBJ2-2; D gene ambiguous. The CDR3 extends over 14 amino acids. V lost 7 bases to trimming and J lost 5 bases, with 15 bases between them. CDR1 is SGHRS, CDR2 YFSETQ, per germline. As DNA, the CDR3 is TGCGCCAGCTGCCCAGGCAGACCAACCGGGGAGCTGTTTTTT. Encoded protein: CASCPGRPTGELFF.

This clone was seen just once. The rearrangement joins TRBV13 to TRBJ2-7; 13 bases are a match to TRBD2. Germline-derived CDR1 and CDR2 are PRHDT and FYEKMQ (reference sequence). V was clipped by 8 bases and J by 3 bases; unmatched bases: 1. This CDR3 comprises 13 residues. CDR3 residues: CASRLAGGYEQYF. CDR3 DNA: TGTGCCAGCCGACTAGCGGGGGGCTACGAGCAGTACTTC.

The CDR3 DNA reads as TGTGCCAGCAGTGAAGCGGTTCCAGGGCTAGGGTATGGCTACACCTTC. This translates into CASSEAVPGLGYGYTF. The J gene is TRBJ1-2, the V gene TRBV6-1; D is possibly TRBD1 (5 bases). This CDR3 has 16 amino acids. Between the trimmed V and J ends, which lost 0 bases and 5 bases, there was a span of 16 bases. The germline CDR1 and CDR2 sequences are MNHNS and SASEGT.

This chain joins TRBV29-1 and TRBJ2-1, with TRBD2 matching over 13 bases. Germline V CDR1 and CDR2: SQVTM, ANQGSEA. The trim removed 8 bases at V and 0 bases at J, leaving 16 bases unmatched. This CDR3 has 19 residues. The CDR3 reads CSFPTGTSGAISSYNEQFF. For the CDR3, the DNA is TGCAGCTTCCCAACCGGGACTAGCGGGGCCATCAGCTCCTACAATGAGCAGTTCTTC.

This clone appeared once. This sequence joins TRBV7-9 and TRBJ1-2; D is possibly TRBD1 (6 bases). The germline gives CDR1 SEHNR, CDR2 FQNEAQ (reference sequence). CDR3 length: 13 residues. V lost 5 bases to trimming and J lost 6 bases, with 13 bases between them. CDR3 DNA sequence: TGTGCCAGCAGCGATACAGGGTTTGATGGCTACACCTTC. Translation: CASSDTGFDGYTF.

The V gene is TRBV5-1, the J gene TRBJ2-5; TRBD1 matches at 7 bases. The V segment lost 2 bases and the J segment 5 bases; nucleotides outside the gene matches: 18. From germline, CDR1 is SGHRS and CDR2 YFSETQ. This CDR3 comprises 18 residues. The CDR3 loop reads CASSLKTGSVLKEETQYF. In DNA, the CDR3 is TGCGCCAGCAGCTTAAAGACAGGGTCTGTTTTGAAGGAGGAGACCCAGTACTTC.

This clone was observed a single time. The chain employs TRBV5-1 and TRBJ2-1; 8 bases match TRBD1. The CDR3 runs 14 residues. Trimming took 4 bases from V and 5 from J; bases not matched to a gene: 5. The germline V gene has CDR1 SGHRS and CDR2 YFSETQ. CDR3 protein: CASSPGTGHNEQFF. CDR3 in DNA: TGCGCCAGCAGCCCCGGGACAGGTCACAATGAGCAGTTCTTC.

The chain is built from TRBV27 and TRBJ2-3; D gene unclear. This CDR3 is built from 14 residues. Trimming left V 5 bases short and J 7 bases short, with 16 bases between. Germline V gives CDR1 MNHEY, CDR2 SMNVEV (reference sequence). The CDR3 DNA reads TGTGCCAGCAGTCCAACGGTTGGCGGCAATACGCAGTATTTT. Its protein is CASSPTVGGNTQYF.

The rearrangement joins TRBV9 to TRBJ1-1; D is unresolved. Trimming pared 2 bases from V and 7 bases from J, leaving 18 bases between. Germline CDR1 reads SGDLS; CDR2 reads YYNGEE. The CDR3 extends over 15 amino acids. The CDR3 DNA follows: TGTGCCAGCAGCGTTTACCTTGACAAGCCGAATGAAGCTTTCTTT. It encodes CASSVYLDKPNEAFF.

The gene calls are TRBV11-2 and TRBJ2-3; D unclear. Germline CDR1 is SGHAT and CDR2 is FQNNGV. Trimming stripped 3 bases from V and 2 bases from J, with 3 bases between. The CDR3 extends over 12 amino acids. CDR3 DNA sequence: TGTGCCAGCAGCTTCATCACAGATACGCAGTATTTT. It encodes CASSFITDTQYF.

The CDR3 spells CASRPRQGFFYEQYF. CDR3 nucleotides: TGTGCCAGCAGGCCCAGACAGGGATTCTTTTACGAGCAGTACTTC. This sequence joins TRBV6-5 and TRBJ2-7; 7 positions match TRBD1. The CDR3 totals 15 residues. V trimming: 6 bases; J trimming: 4 bases; junction bases outside the gene matches: 12. Per germline, CDR1 MNHEY and CDR2 SVGAGI.

J is TRBJ2-1 and V is TRBV19; tentatively, D is TRBD2 (6 bases). Trimming removed 6 bases at V and 4 bases at J, with 10 bases between. This CDR3 contains 13 residues. Germline V CDR1 and CDR2: LNHDA, SQIVND (reference sequence). This chain's CDR3 is CASSLGTYNEQFF. The DNA for the CDR3 is TGTGCCAGTAGCTTAGGGACTTACAATGAGCAGTTCTTC.

This clone was seen a single time. This chain uses TRBV2 with TRBJ2-7, with 7 positions matching TRBD1. This CDR3 region has 16 residues. Germline loops: CDR1 SNHLY, CDR2 FYNNEI. With 6 bases clipped from V and 0 bases from J, the junction kept 11 bases outside the gene matches. CDR3 in amino acids: CASSAESTGSSYEQYF. The CDR3 bases are TGTGCCAGCAGCGCAGAATCGACAGGGAGCTCCTACGAGCAGTACTTC.

This chain connects TRBV21-1 to TRBJ1-1. TRBV21-1 is assigned pseudogene status. The CDR3 has 15 residues. CDR3 bases: TGTGCCAGCAGCAAAAGGGGTCGAGGGTGGACTGAAGCTTTCTTT. Encoded protein: CASSKRGRGWTEAFF.